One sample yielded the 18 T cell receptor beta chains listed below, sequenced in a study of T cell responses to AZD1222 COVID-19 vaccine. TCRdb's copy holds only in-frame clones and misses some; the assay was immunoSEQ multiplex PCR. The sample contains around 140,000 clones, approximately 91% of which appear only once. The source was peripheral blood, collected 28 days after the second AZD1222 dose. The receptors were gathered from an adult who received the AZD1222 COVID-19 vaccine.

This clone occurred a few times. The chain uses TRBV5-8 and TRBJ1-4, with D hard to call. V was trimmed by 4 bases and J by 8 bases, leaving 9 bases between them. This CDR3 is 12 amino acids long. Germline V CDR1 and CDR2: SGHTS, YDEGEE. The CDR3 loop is CASSLDGEKLFF. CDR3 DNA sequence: TGTGCCAGCAGCCTGGACGGGGAAAAACTGTTTTTT.

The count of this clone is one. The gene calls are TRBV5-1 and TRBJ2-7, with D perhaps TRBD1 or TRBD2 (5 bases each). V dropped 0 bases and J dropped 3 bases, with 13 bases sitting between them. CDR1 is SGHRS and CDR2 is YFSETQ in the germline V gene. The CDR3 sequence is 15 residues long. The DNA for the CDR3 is TGCGCCAGCAGCTTGGTGGGCAGGGAGTTCTACGAGCAGTACTTC. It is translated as CASSLVGREFYEQYF.

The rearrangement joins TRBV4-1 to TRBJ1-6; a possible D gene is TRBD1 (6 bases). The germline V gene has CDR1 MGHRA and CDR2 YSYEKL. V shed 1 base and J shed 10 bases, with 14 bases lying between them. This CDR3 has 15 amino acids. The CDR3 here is CASSQGAGVRSPLHF. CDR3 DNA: TGCGCCAGCAGCCAAGGGGCAGGGGTCAGGTCACCCCTCCACTTT.

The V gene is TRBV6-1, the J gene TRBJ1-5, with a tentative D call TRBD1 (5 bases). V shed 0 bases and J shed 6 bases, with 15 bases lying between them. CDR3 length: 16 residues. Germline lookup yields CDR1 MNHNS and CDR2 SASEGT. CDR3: CASSEAAGTAGQPQHF. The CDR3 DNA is TGTGCCAGCAGTGAAGCCGCAGGGACGGCGGGTCAGCCCCAGCATTTT.

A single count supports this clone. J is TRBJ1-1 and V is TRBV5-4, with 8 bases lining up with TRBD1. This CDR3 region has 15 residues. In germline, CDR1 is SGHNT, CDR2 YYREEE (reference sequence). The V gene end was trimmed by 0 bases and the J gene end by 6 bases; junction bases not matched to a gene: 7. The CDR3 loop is CASSLEGQGRPEAFF. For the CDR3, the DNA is TGTGCCAGCAGCTTGGAAGGACAGGGCCGCCCTGAAGCTTTCTTT. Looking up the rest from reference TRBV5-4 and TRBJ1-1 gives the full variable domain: ETGVTQSPTHLIKTRGQQVTLRCSSQSGHNTVSWYQQALGQGPQFIFQYYREEENGRGNFPPRFSGLQFPNYSSELNVNALELDDSALYLCASSLEGQGRPEAFFGQGTRLTVV.

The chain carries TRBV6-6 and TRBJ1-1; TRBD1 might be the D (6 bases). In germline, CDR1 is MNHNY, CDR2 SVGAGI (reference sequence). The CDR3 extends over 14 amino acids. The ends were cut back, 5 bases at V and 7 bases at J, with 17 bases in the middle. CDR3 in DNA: TGTGCCAGCAGTCGTCACAGGGTTGTGGATGAAGCTTTCTTT. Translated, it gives CASSRHRVVDEAFF.

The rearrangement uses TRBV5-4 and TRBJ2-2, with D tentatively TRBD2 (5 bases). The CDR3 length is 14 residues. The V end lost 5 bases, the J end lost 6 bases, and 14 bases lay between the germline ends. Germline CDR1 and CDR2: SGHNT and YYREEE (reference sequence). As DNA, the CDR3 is TGTGCCAGCAGTCTCGCGGGCGATGCCGGGGAGCTGTTTTTT. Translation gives CASSLAGDAGELFF.

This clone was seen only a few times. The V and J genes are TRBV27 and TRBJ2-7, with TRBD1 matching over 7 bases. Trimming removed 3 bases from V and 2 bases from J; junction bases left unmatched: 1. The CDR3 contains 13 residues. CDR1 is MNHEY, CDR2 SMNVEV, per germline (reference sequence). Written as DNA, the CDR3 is TGTGCCAGCAGTTTGGGACAGCCCTACGAGCAGTACTTC. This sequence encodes CASSLGQPYEQYF.

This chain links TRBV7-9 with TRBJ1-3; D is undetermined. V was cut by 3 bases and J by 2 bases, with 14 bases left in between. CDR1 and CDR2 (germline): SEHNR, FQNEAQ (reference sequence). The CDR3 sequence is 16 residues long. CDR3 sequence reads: CASSLLLDPAGNTIYF. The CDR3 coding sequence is TGTGCCAGCAGCTTGTTATTAGACCCAGCTGGAAACACCATATATTTT.

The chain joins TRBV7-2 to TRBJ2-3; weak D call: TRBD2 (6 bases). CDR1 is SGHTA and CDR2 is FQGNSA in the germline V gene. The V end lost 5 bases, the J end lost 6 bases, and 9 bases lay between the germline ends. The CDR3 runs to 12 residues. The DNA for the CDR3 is TGTGCCAGCAGCCGCAGCGGGGATACGCAGTATTTT. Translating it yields CASSRSGDTQYF.

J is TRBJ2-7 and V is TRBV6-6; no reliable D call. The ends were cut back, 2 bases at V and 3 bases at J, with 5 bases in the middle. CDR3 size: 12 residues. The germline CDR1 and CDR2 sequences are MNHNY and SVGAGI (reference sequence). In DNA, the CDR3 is TGTGCCAGCAGTTACGTTATCTACGAGCAGTACTTC. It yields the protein CASSYVIYEQYF.

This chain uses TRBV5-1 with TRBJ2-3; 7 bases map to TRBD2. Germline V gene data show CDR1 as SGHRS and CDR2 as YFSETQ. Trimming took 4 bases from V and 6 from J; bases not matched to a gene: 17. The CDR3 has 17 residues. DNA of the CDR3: TGCGCCAGCAGCCTAGACAGACTTGGACTAGTGGAGGATACGCAGTATTTT. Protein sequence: CASSLDRLGLVEDTQYF.

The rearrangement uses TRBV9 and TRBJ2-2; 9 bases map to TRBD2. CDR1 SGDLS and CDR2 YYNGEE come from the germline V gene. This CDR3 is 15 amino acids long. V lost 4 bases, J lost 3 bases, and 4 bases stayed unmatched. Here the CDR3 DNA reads TGTGCCAGCAGCCCGGGACTAGCTTACACCGGGGAGCTGTTTTTT. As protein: CASSPGLAYTGELFF.

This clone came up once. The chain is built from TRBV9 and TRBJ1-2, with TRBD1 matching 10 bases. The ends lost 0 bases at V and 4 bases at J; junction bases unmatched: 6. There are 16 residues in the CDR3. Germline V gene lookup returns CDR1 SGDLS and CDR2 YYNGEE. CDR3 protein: CASSVDVTGGSYGYTF. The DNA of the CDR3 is TGTGCCAGCAGCGTAGATGTGACAGGGGGCAGCTATGGCTACACCTTC.

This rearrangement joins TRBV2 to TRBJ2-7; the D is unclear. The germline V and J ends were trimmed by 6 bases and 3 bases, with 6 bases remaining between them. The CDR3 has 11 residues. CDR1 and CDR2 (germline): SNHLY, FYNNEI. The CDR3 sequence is CASSQSYEQYF. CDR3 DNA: TGTGCCAGCAGCCAAAGCTACGAGCAGTACTTC.

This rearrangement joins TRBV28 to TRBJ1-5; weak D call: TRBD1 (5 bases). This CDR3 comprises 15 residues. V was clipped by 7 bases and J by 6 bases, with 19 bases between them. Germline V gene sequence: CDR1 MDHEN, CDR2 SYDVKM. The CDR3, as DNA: TGTGCCAGCACCTTTTTGGGACCTACCGGTCAGCCCCAGCATTTT. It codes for CASTFLGPTGQPQHF.

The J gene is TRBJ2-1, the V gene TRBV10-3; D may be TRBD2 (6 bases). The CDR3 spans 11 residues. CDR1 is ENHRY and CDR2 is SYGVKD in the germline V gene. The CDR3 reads CAAGKGNEQFF. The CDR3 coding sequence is TGTGCGGCGGGGAAAGGGAATGAGCAGTTCTTC.

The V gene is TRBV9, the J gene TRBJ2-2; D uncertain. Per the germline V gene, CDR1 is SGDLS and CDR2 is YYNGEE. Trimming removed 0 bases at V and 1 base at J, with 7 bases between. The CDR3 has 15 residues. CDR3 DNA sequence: TGTGCCAGCAGCGTAGGACATGGGAACACCGGGGAGCTGTTTTTT. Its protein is CASSVGHGNTGELFF.